Below are 2 T cell receptor beta chains sequenced from a single sample in a study of blood T cell repertoires in COVID-19. The protocol was immunoSEQ multiplex PCR, while the TCRdb copy is restricted to in-frame clones and leaves out a portion. The sample lists hundreds of thousands of clones, 80% seen once, with 6.5% to 8.5% in the top ten. The sample taken for sequencing was PBMCs or T cells enriched from blood (not recorded which). These receptors all come from a woman aged 40-49 years with acute COVID-19.

This chain uses TRBV5-4 with TRBJ2-5, with 10 bases matching TRBD1. The CDR3 has 15 residues. With V trimmed by 3 bases and J by 5 bases, 7 bases remained unmatched. Germline V gives CDR1 SGHNT, CDR2 YYREEE (reference sequence). In DNA, the CDR3 is TGTGCCAGCAGCTCCGCCGGGACAGGGGACGAGACCCAGTACTTC. Amino acids: CASSSAGTGDETQYF. Full variable domain (missing parts from reference TRBV5-4 and TRBJ2-5): ETGVTQSPTHLIKTRGQQVTLRCSSQSGHNTVSWYQQALGQGPQFIFQYYREEENGRGNFPPRFSGLQFPNYSSELNVNALELDDSALYLCASSSAGTGDETQYFGPGTRLLVL.

The rearrangement links TRBV6-6 to TRBJ1-4; D gene uncertain. The germline V and J ends were trimmed by 3 bases and 5 bases, with 13 bases remaining between them. The CDR3 is 15 residues long. Germline CDR1 is MNHNY and CDR2 is SVGAGI (reference sequence). The CDR3 DNA is TGTGCCAGCAGTTATCTAGGCCTGTTGAATGAAAAACTGTTTTTT. It yields the protein CASSYLGLLNEKLFF.